These T cell receptor beta chains were read from a single sample in a study of T cells in Graves' hyperthyroidism and ophthalmopathy. One entry per CDR3 protein results from TCRdb running MiXCR on the multiplex PCR reads. Found here are 450,000 to 600,000 distinct CDR3 sequences, about 15% of them singletons; the top ten hold about 15%. The specimen was blood. These receptors all stem from a woman between 40 and 50 years old with Graves' hyperthyroidism. CDR3s include the opening cysteine and the closing phenylalanine or tryptophan. The order of the fields is J gene, V gene, CDR3 protein.

J: TRBJ2-3; V: TRBV7-9; CDR3: CASSPLLIGYDTQYF
J: TRBJ1-2; V: TRBV13; CDR3: CASSSPARVRDYGYTF
J: TRBJ1-1; V: TRBV2; CDR3: CAPQRGGGEAFF
J: TRBJ2-3; V: TRBV10-3; CDR3: CAINGGRSTDTQYF
J: TRBJ2-6; V: TRBV10-3; CDR3: CAISASPGQGTGANVLTF
J: TRBJ2-5; V: TRBV18; CDR3: CASSSGQGAQETQYF
J: TRBJ1-2; V: TRBV12-3/TRBV12-4; CDR3: CASSPIDSGYTF
J: TRBJ1-1; V: TRBV5-1; CDR3: CASSLETSVNTEAFF
J: TRBJ2-1; V: TRBV20-1; CDR3: CSAFSRDYTEQFF
J: TRBJ1-2; V: TRBV6-1; CDR3: CASSSAVRNYGYTF
J: TRBJ2-3; V: TRBV12-3/TRBV12-4; CDR3: CASTPRLAGSTDTQYF
J: TRBJ1-5; V: TRBV6-1; CDR3: CAITGTVHQPQHF
J: TRBJ2-5; V: TRBV12-3/TRBV12-4; CDR3: CASNWLAGNFFSFEETQYF
J: TRBJ1-4; V: TRBV28; CDR3: CASSTSTGIKEKLFF
J: TRBJ1-2; V: TRBV6-9; CDR3: CASSSPLRTGKGTGYTF
J: TRBJ1-5; V: TRBV5-6; CDR3: CASSLRLFSNQPQHF
J: TRBJ2-2; V: TRBV12-3/TRBV12-4; CDR3: CASSLRTLIGTSGRGPPGELFF
J: TRBJ1-2; V: TRBV4-2; CDR3: CASSQDQLYGYTF
J: TRBJ1-6; V: TRBV19; CDR3: CASRTGVDNSPLHF
J: TRBJ2-3; V: TRBV4-1; CDR3: CASSRLAGGPDTQYF
J: TRBJ1-5; V: TRBV27; CDR3: CASSDRVNQPQHF
J: TRBJ1-1; V: TRBV3-1; CDR3: CASSQGQTGSPEAFF
J: TRBJ2-1; V: TRBV24-1; CDR3: CATSGGLPYNEQFF
J: TRBJ2-1; V: TRBV14; CDR3: CASSHPQGAYNEQFF
J: TRBJ1-1; V: TRBV25-1; CDR3: CASSALTGVSTEAFF
J: TRBJ1-2; V: TRBV5-1; CDR3: CASSYRDGYGYTF
J: TRBJ2-7; V: TRBV28; CDR3: CASREGSYIYEQYF
J: TRBJ2-2; V: TRBV28; CDR3: CASSFYTLNTGELFF
J: TRBJ2-7; V: TRBV28; CDR3: CATLQGDAYEQYF
J: TRBJ1-1; V: TRBV30; CDR3: CAWRGTLNTEAFF
J: TRBJ2-1; V: TRBV4-2; CDR3: CASSQDPQESLAGNEQFF
J: TRBJ2-1; V: TRBV12-3/TRBV12-4; CDR3: CVSSRDNEQFF
J: TRBJ2-7; V: TRBV14; CDR3: CASSRAAGQGAYEQYF
J: TRBJ2-5; V: TRBV20-1; CDR3: CSATPPSGGTETQYF
J: TRBJ1-1; V: TRBV30; CDR3: CAWSVRGRNTEAFF
J: TRBJ1-5; V: TRBV20-1; CDR3: CSARDKWVGPQHF
J: TRBJ1-4; V: TRBV20-1; CDR3: CSAAKQFPRDEKLFF
J: TRBJ1-3; V: TRBV20-1; CDR3: CSAPRREGFRDTIYF
J: TRBJ2-3; V: TRBV7-8; CDR3: CASNNIDTQYF
J: TRBJ1-1; V: TRBV7-9; CDR3: CASSLVWTNNTEAFF
J: TRBJ2-3; V: TRBV12-3/TRBV12-4; CDR3: CASSPFGLAGGTTDTQYF
J: TRBJ1-5; V: TRBV28; CDR3: CASSWINGYTFGSGTGGNQPQHF
J: TRBJ1-4; V: TRBV2; CDR3: CASMGSGTGLGKLFF
J: TRBJ2-2; V: TRBV20-1; CDR3: CSAESGANTGELFF
J: TRBJ2-7; V: TRBV10-3; CDR3: CAISGLAGSSYEQYF
J: TRBJ2-1; V: TRBV27; CDR3: CASTTSGYNNEQFF
J: TRBJ1-1; V: TRBV11-2; CDR3: CASSLGSSYTEAFF
J: TRBJ2-1; V: TRBV30; CDR3: CAWSGSGRAEQFF
J: TRBJ2-5; V: TRBV11-3; CDR3: CASSFGGIEETQYF
J: TRBJ1-4; V: TRBV10-3; CDR3: CAISESSPGTGGEKLFF
J: TRBJ2-2; V: TRBV7-2; CDR3: CASSRGGRDTGELFF
J: TRBJ1-1; V: TRBV12-3/TRBV12-4; CDR3: CASSRDTNLEAFF
J: TRBJ2-1; V: TRBV14; CDR3: CASSQTSGSSYNEQFF
J: TRBJ2-1; V: TRBV7-3; CDR3: CASSPEIWGNEQFF
J: TRBJ2-5; V: TRBV2; CDR3: CASTNSGRGQETQYF
J: TRBJ2-1; V: TRBV7-2; CDR3: CASSLTGGSNNEQFF
J: TRBJ2-7; V: TRBV29-1; CDR3: CSARGGLATNSYEQYF